The 13 T cell receptor beta chains below come from one sample, sequenced in a study of CD8 T cells in Susac syndrome. Random hexamers served to reverse transcribe about 0.5 to 1 ug RNA. Via MiXCR, TCRdb re-called the immunoSEQ multiplex PCR reads, giving one row per CDR3 protein. The data hold over 65,000 distinct CDR3 sequences, with approximately 94% observed a single time. Sequencing was performed on CD4+ T cells from PBMCs. These receptors were collected from a human donor with Susac syndrome.

The chain links TRBV18 to TRBJ2-7; 12 positions agree with TRBD1. The germline V gene has CDR1 KGHSH and CDR2 LQKENI. With 1 base clipped from V and 3 bases from J, the junction kept 4 bases outside the gene matches. This CDR3 spans 16 amino acids. CDR3 nucleotides: TGTGCCAGCTCACCACAAGGGACAGGGGGCAGCTACGAGCAGTACTTC. It yields the protein CASSPQGTGGSYEQYF.

J is TRBJ1-1 and V is TRBV2; D call uncertain. V was clipped by 6 bases and J by 2 bases, with 16 bases between them. The CDR3 has 15 residues. The V gene's germline CDR1 is SNHLY and CDR2 FYNNEI. CDR3 sequence (DNA): TGTGCCAGCAGGATCGAGGGTCAGACTAACACTGAAGCTTTCTTT. This encodes CASRIEGQTNTEAFF.

This chain connects TRBV9 to TRBJ2-2; 9 bases map to TRBD1. The germline V gene has CDR1 SGDLS and CDR2 YYNGEE. The CDR3 has 15 residues. The V and J ends lost 3 bases and 5 bases, in that order; junction bases with no gene match: 5. The CDR3 loop reads CASSGGQGRTGELFF. CDR3 nucleotides: TGTGCCAGCAGCGGCGGACAGGGGAGGACCGGGGAGCTGTTTTTT. Variable domain in full (rest from reference TRBV9 and TRBJ2-2): DSGVTQTPKHLITATGQRVTLRCSPRSGDLSVYWYQQSLDQGLQFLIQYYNGEERAKGNILERFSAQQFPDLHSELNLSSLELGDSALYFCASSGGQGRTGELFFGEGSRLTVL.

The chain uses TRBV3-1 and TRBJ2-5; unclear D gene. Germline CDR1 LGHDT, CDR2 YNNKEL (reference sequence). V lost 1 base, J lost 6 bases, and 15 bases lay in between. The CDR3 extends over 15 amino acids. CDR3 DNA sequence: TGTGCCAGCAGCCAAGTATCCAGGTCTAGGAAGACCCAGTACTTC. Its protein product is CASSQVSRSRKTQYF.

V usage is TRBV30 and J usage is TRBJ2-7; D gene ambiguous. V was clipped by 2 bases and J by 7 bases, with 21 bases between them. This CDR3 region has 15 residues. From germline, CDR1 is GTSNPN and CDR2 SVGIG (reference sequence). The CDR3 nucleotides read TGTGCCTGGAGTATAAGCCGCGGATTCGAGGCAGAGCAGTACTTC. Its protein product is CAWSISRGFEAEQYF.

This rearrangement joins TRBV28 to TRBJ2-4; 10 bases are shared with TRBD2. Germline loops: CDR1 MDHEN, CDR2 SYDVKM. Trimming cost V 7 bases and J 6 bases; bases outside gene matches: 9. The CDR3 is 15 amino acids. The CDR3 DNA is TGTGCCAGCAAATTAGCGGGAGGTAACGGAAACATTCAGTACTTC. Its protein product is CASKLAGGNGNIQYF.

The chain combines TRBV27 with TRBJ2-4; 7 bases match TRBD2. The CDR3 consists of 14 residues. In germline, CDR1 is MNHEY, CDR2 SMNVEV (reference sequence). The ends lost 6 bases at V and 9 bases at J; junction bases unmatched: 11. CDR3 coding DNA: TGTGCCAGCAGGCCCGGCAGACTAGCAGGCATTCAGTACTTC. Translating gives CASRPGRLAGIQYF.

The table lists this clonotype with a count of one. The V and J genes are TRBV24-1 and TRBJ1-5, with D possibly TRBD1 on 5 matching bases. The germline V gene has CDR1 KGHDR and CDR2 SFDVKD. The CDR3 runs to 15 residues. V was shortened by 4 bases and J by 4 bases, with 13 bases between the two germline ends. The CDR3 DNA reads TGTGCCACCAGTGAGACGACAGCGCCGAATCAGCCCCAGCATTTT. Amino acid sequence: CATSETTAPNQPQHF.

This clonotype was seen only a few times. This rearrangement joins TRBV6-2 or TRBV6-3 to TRBJ2-1; D might be TRBD1 (8 bases). Germline loops: CDR1 MNHEY, CDR2 SVGEGT. Trimming shortened V by 3 bases and J by 3 bases, and 21 bases separated the two germline ends. CDR3 length equals 18 residues. The CDR3 coding sequence is TGTGCCAGCAGTTATTCGCCCCCCACAGGGGGGGTCTACAATGAGCAGTTCTTC. As protein: CASSYSPPTGGVYNEQFF.

This clonotype was counted only a few times. The chain links TRBV3-1 to TRBJ1-5; D is perhaps TRBD1 (6 bases). Looked up from germline, CDR1 is LGHDT and CDR2 is YNNKEL (reference sequence). CDR3 length equals 15 residues. The germline V and J ends were trimmed by 4 bases and 0 bases, with 10 bases remaining between them. The CDR3 spells CASSLGGPSNQPQHF. The CDR3 nucleotides are TGTGCCAGCAGCCTGGGGGGGCCTAGCAATCAGCCCCAGCATTTT. Drawing the rest from reference TRBV3-1 and TRBJ1-5, the complete variable domain is DTAVSQTPKYLVTQMGNDKSIKCEQNLGHDTMYWYKQDSKKFLKIMFSYNNKELIINETVPNRFSPKSPDKAHLNLHINSLELGDSAVYFCASSLGGPSNQPQHFGDGTRLSIL.

This chain links TRBV30 with TRBJ2-7, with TRBD2 identical over 8 bases. Germline-derived CDR1 and CDR2 are GTSNPN and SVGIG (reference sequence). This CDR3 has 15 amino acids. Unmatched junction bases numbered 6, after V lost 2 bases and J lost 0 bases. The CDR3 sequence: CAWSSFTSGSYEQYF. In DNA, the CDR3 is TGTGCCTGGAGTAGTTTTACTAGCGGCTCCTACGAGCAGTACTTC.

The chain links TRBV7-2 to TRBJ2-5, with TRBD1 identical over 9 bases. CDR3 length: 14 amino acids. With 5 bases clipped from V and 5 bases from J, the junction kept 6 bases outside the gene matches. The V gene's germline CDR1 is SGHTA and CDR2 FQGNSA. CDR3 bases: TGTGCCAGCAGCGCAGGACAGGGGCGGGAGACCCAGTACTTC. Translated, it gives CASSAGQGRETQYF.

This chain uses TRBV27 with TRBJ1-2; 9 bases align to TRBD1. V trimming: 5 bases; J trimming: 4 bases; junction bases outside the gene matches: 8. Germline V gives CDR1 MNHEY, CDR2 SMNVEV (reference sequence). The CDR3 length is 15 residues. CDR3 DNA: TGTGCCAGCAGTAGGGGACAGGGTATCGTCTATGGCTACACCTTC. Its translation is CASSRGQGIVYGYTF.